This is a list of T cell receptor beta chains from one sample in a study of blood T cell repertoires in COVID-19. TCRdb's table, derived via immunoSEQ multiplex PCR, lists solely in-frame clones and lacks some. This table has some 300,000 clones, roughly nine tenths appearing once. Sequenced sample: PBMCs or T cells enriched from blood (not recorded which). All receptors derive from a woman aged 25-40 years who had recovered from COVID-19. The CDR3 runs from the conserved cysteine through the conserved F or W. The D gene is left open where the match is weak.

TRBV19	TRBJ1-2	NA	CASSPEGPSYGYTF
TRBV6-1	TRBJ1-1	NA	CASSEGGWAEAFF
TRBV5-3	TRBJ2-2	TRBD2	CARSLCPGGNTGELFF
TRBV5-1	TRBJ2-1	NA	CASSSQGFGSYNEQFF
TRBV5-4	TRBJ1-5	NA	CASSLEGGPQHF
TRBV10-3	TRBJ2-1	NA	CAISESGLAEEQFF
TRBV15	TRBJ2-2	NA	CATSRGTANTGELFF
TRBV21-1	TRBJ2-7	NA	CALWELASEQYF
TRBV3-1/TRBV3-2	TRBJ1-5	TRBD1	CASSHRGQPQHF
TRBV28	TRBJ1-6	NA	CASSAARVDSPLHF
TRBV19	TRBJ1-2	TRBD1	CASTPGQGGIDYGYTF
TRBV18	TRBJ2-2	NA	CASSSGLNTGELFF
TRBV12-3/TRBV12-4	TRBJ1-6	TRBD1	CASSSQGGSPLHF
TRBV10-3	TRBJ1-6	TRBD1	CAIRVDRASPLHF
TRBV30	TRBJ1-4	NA	CAWSPRRGNEKLFF
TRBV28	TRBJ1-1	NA	CASSLPGNTEAFF
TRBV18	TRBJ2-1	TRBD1	CASSVQGAGNEQFF
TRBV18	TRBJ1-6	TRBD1	CASSPTQGEDSPLHF
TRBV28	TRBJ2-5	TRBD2	CASSSSGGAGETQYF